Listed here is a single T cell receptor beta chain. This clone was seen a single time. No cognate antigen has been identified for it. Base qualities are not provided; no much larger clone lies one nucleotide away. The High Capacity cDNA Reverse Transcription Kit was used to reverse transcribe all of the isolated RNA, meaning that expressed TCRB transcripts were what got sequenced. Naive, central memory and regulatory T cell samples underwent deep immunoSEQ sequencing, averaging roughly 3.5 million total reads per sample. Sorted cells were lysed in RLT buffer, and RNA was extracted using DNase-treated RNeasy Micro or Mini kits according to cell number. To prevent cross-contamination, each cell subset was processed individually, whereas patient and healthy donor samples were processed jointly. TCRB sequences were amplified from cDNA with the immunoSEQ multiplex PCR, producing 87-bp fragments spanning the CDR3 region. Amplicons were sequenced on the Illumina HiSeq platform. Concerning the study's data processing: PCR bias was corrected computationally using synthetic template baselines, and reads within Hamming distance 2 were collapsed, with unmergeable singletons discarded. Reads were aligned against IMGT to assign V, D and J genes, CDR3 length and insertions or deletions at six rearrangement sites. Within each subset, clonotype counts were normalized to the number of sorted cells before true diversity and Gini coefficients were calculated with the tcR R package. The overlap coefficient, calculated on TCRB nucleotide sequences, was used to measure repertoire sharing. Out-of-frame TCRB sequences from naive cells were analyzed as a proxy for the pre-selection repertoire. TCRdb took this table from immuneACCESS and kept in-frame rearrangements with V and J called. Such tables lack part of the clones; where checked against another copy, unresolved V genes explain under half of the gap, and the rest is unexplained. The V and J calls and clone size are taken from that table; D and trimming were inferred from the DNA. This sample holds roughly 730,000 clones; roughly 12% were observed only once. The ten most abundant clones make up approximately 0.02% of the sample.

These data originate in a study of beta chain features in type 1 diabetes (dated by TCRdb to the late 2010s). About the study as a whole: No differences in mean age, gender distribution, total cell number or subset yield were found between patients and healthy donors. A total of some 100,000,000 sorted cells were examined across all samples, and the number of cells per subset was strongly correlated with RNA yield. In the study, TCRB repertoires of sorted circulating CD4+ T cell subsets from recently diagnosed type 1 diabetes patients were compared with those of matched healthy donors. Regulatory and stem cell-like memory subsets were obtained from only 8 patients and roughly eight healthy donors, while naive and central memory subsets were obtained from all 30 or so donors. The research as a whole found: PCR might favor shorter templates, but patient and control samples were amplified and corrected together, so any skew would affect both groups equally. In all four CD4+ subsets, TCRB CDR3 length was moderately but significantly shorter in type 1 diabetes patients. Fewer insertions and more nucleotide deletions at VDJ recombination sites were observed in patients with type 1 diabetes, implying thymic rearrangement abnormalities. Naive, central memory and regulatory TCRB repertoires appeared to be more similar among patients than among healthy donors. Because the HLA sub-analyses included only small numbers of individuals, any influence of HLA type on TCRB rearrangement was left unresolved. Sequencing cDNA rather than genomic DNA could over-represent highly expressing activated cells, although activation and CD3 levels did not differ between groups.

Each donor gave one peripheral blood draw, approximately 110 mL on average, collected into heparinised tubes. Naive, central memory, regulatory and stem cell-like memory CD4+ T cells were sorted on a BD FACSAria II using a panel including CD45RO, CCR7, CD25, CD127, CD95 and CD27. Every sorted population had a purity above 95%. PBMCs were separated immediately by Lymphoprep density gradient centrifugation and were stained directly, without being cultured. Samples were stained and sorted in pairs, with one healthy donor and one patient per experiment, so that batch effects were minimized. The CDR3 runs 15 residues from the cysteine to the phenylalanine. Just the 45-base CDR3 DNA is kept, in frame starting at base 1. V gives up 4 bases and J gives up 0 bases, and the segment between their germline ends measures 14 bases. CDR1 and CDR2 (SGHNT, YYREEE) derive from the germline V gene (reference sequence).

The receptor was isolated from a man aged 18-30 years with type 1 diabetes. The chain employs TRBV5-4 and TRBJ2-7, and possibly TRBD2, on 7 matching bases. The sample comprised naive CD4+ T cells from blood. Interpreted using the paper, the cell subset or site label stands for: true naive CD4+ T cells. CDR3 sequence: CASSPRGGSSYEQYF. The sequence in DNA is TGTGCCAGCAGCCCCAGGGGCGGGAGCTCCTACGAGCAGTACTTC.